The clone carrying this TCR beta chain was observed at least ten times. No antigen is known for it. Amplification targeted TCR beta CDR3 regions from RNA transcripts. A set of HTBI primers served as the primers for a first-round RT-PCR of the TCR CDR3. One entry per CDR3 protein results from TCRdb running MiXCR on the multiplex PCR reads. The table has some 500,000 distinct CDR3 sequences, over 13% seen once. This sample stems from a study of T cells in Graves' hyperthyroidism and ophthalmopathy. Study at large: Before any treatment, at initial diagnosis, peripheral blood was collected. General study findings and limits: Ophthalmopathy could be told apart from stable hyperthyroidism with a 13 V-J model.

Sample: blood. The clonotype originates from a woman aged 18-29 years with Graves' hyperthyroidism.

The CDR3, as DNA: TGCAGTGCTTCACCTACCGGGGCCCGGAGTTCCTACGAGCAGTACGTC. Translation gives CSASPTGARSSYEQYV. The V gene is TRBV20-1, the J gene TRBJ2-7; tentatively, D is TRBD1 or TRBD2 (5 bases each). The V end lost 5 bases, the J end lost 1 base, and 21 bases lay between the germline ends. The CDR3 has 16 amino acids. Germline CDR1 DFQATT, CDR2 SNEGSKA (reference sequence).